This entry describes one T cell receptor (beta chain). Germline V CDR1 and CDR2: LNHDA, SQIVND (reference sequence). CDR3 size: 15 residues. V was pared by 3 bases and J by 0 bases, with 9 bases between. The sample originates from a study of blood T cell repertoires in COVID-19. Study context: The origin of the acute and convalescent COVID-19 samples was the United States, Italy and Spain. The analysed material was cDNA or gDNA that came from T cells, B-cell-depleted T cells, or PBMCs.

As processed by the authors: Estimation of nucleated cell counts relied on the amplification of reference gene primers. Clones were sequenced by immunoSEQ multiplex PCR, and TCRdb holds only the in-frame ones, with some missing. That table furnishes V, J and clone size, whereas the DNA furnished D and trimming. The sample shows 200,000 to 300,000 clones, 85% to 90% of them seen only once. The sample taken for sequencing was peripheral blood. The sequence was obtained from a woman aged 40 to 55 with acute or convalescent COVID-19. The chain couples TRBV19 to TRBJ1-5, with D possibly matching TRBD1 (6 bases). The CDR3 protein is CASSIDRSSNQPQHF. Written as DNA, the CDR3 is TGTGCCAGTAGTATCGACAGGTCTAGCAATCAGCCCCAGCATTTT.